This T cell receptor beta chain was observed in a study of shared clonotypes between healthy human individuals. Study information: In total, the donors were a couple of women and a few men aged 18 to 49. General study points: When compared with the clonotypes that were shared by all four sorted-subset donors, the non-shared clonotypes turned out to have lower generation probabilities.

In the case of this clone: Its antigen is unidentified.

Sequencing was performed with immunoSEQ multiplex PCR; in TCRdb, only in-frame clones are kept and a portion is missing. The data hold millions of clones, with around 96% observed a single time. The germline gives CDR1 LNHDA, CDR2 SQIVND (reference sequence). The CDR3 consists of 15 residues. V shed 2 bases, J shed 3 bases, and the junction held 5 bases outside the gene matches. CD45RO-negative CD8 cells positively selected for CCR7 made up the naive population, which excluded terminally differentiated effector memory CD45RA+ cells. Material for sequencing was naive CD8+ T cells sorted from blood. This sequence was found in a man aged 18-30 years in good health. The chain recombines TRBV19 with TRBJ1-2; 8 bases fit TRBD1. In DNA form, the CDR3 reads TGTGCCAGTAGTATACAGGGGGCGGAACACTATGGCTACACCTTC. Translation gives CASSIQGAEHYGYTF. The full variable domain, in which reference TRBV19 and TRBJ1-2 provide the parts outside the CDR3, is DGGITQSPKYLFRKEGQNVTLSCEQNLNHDAMYWYRQDPGQGLRLIYYSQIVNDFQKGDIAEGYSVSREKKESFPLTVTSAQKNPTAFYLCASSIQGAEHYGYTFGSGTRLTVV.